The rows below give T cell receptor beta chains drawn from one sample of a study of T cell responses to AZD1222 COVID-19 vaccine. Assay used: immunoSEQ multiplex PCR; TCRdb lists only in-frame clones, some missing. The sample records approximately 150,000 clones, over 90% being singletons. The material was peripheral blood, obtained on day 0 of AZD1222 vaccination. The receptors were sampled from an adult in good health. The CDR3 runs from the conserved cysteine through the conserved F or W.

TRBV5-1	TRBJ2-5	CASSLEETSGETQYF
TRBV21-1	TRBJ2-7	CLALGQGIYEQYF
TRBV19	TRBJ2-1	CASKDPGRGAEQFF
TRBV30	TRBJ2-7	CAWSVRSYEQYF
TRBV7-8	TRBJ2-1	CASSSPGGSYNEQFF
TRBV6-5	TRBJ2-7	CASILGVGEQYF
TRBV18	TRBJ2-5	CASSWTRGETQYF
TRBV11-2	TRBJ1-1	CASSLAPRDRGKNTEAFF
TRBV5-1	TRBJ2-7	CASRAPEQGNPYEQYF
TRBV2	TRBJ2-3	CASAAGGTDTQYF
TRBV6-2/TRBV6-3	TRBJ1-6	CASSYLRNSPLHF
TRBV2	TRBJ1-5	CASTGQGARHF
TRBV20-1	TRBJ1-6	CSASSGTGRSPLHF
TRBV30	TRBJ2-1	CAWSVSPREQFF
TRBV9	TRBJ1-6	CASSGGQGVASYNSPLHF
TRBV7-9	TRBJ1-3	CASSRKQGTDTGNTIYF
TRBV4-1	TRBJ1-4	CASSQGGRVEEKLFF
TRBV5-1	TRBJ2-2	CASSALAGRDTGELFF
TRBV4-3	TRBJ1-4	CASSQDRAGEKLFF
TRBV5-8	TRBJ2-3	CASSFGNGRTGDTQYF
TRBV7-9	TRBJ2-3	CASSARGRETGTDTQYF
TRBV6-5	TRBJ2-5	CASSSPTSGQETQYF
TRBV6-5	TRBJ2-7	CASKGLSEQYF
TRBV5-8	TRBJ2-7	CASSLVRQGSYEQYF
TRBV19	TRBJ2-3	CASSSGDSSTDTQYF
TRBV20-1	TRBJ2-1	CSARNEFF
TRBV27	TRBJ2-3	CASNILAGAGGDTQYF
TRBV14	TRBJ1-3	CASKESALNTIYF
TRBV18	TRBJ2-2	CASSLRFAGLDSTGELFF
TRBV25-1	TRBJ2-2	CASSRGGELFF
TRBV5-4	TRBJ1-2	CASSRETDYGYTF
TRBV5-6	TRBJ2-7	CASSSLVDRAIQDEQYF
TRBV28	TRBJ1-2	CASSSLGSSYGYTF
TRBV7-2	TRBJ2-7	CASSHPGLAGGLGEQYF
TRBV14	TRBJ2-5	CASSSPSGRTYQETQYF
TRBV6-5	TRBJ1-5	CASSPVEGPNQPQHF
TRBV12-3/TRBV12-4	TRBJ1-2	CASSIGTAYGYTF
TRBV2	TRBJ2-7	CASQLDSGRAYEQYF
TRBV11-2	TRBJ1-2	CASSWDRGPGAGAF
TRBV24-1	TRBJ2-2	CATSDNRGLNTGELFF
TRBV30	TRBJ1-6	CAWKPVGQRGRGPLHF
TRBV28	TRBJ1-1	CASSTQRTEAFF
TRBV4-1	TRBJ1-2	CASSQDPKTRTF
TRBV6-2/TRBV6-3	TRBJ1-5	CASSLRHLHQPQHF
TRBV19	TRBJ2-1	CASSITYLRARDNEQFF
TRBV7-3	TRBJ2-3	CASSFGLAGVTDTQYF
TRBV4-1	TRBJ2-2	CASSQDLRELFF
TRBV14	TRBJ2-7	CASSQDLNGRAYF
TRBV15	TRBJ2-1	CATSRARGGNEQFF